This T cell receptor (beta chain) originates from a study of T cells in Graves' hyperthyroidism and ophthalmopathy. Study-wide findings and caveats: Ophthalmopathy, as predicted by the model, came a median roughly 6.8 months after the prediction.

It was RNA transcripts that yielded the amplified TCR beta CDR3 regions. HTBI primers were employed in a first-round RT-PCR of the TCR CDR3. Via MiXCR, TCRdb re-called the multiplex PCR reads, giving one row per CDR3 protein. The profile shows roughly 800,000 distinct CDR3 sequences, over 35% of them singletons. V lost 5 bases, J lost 0 bases, and 16 bases lay in between. Germline CDR1 is SGHVS and CDR2 is FQNEAQ. The CDR3 has 16 residues. This clonotype was observed many times. Its target is unknown. Uncontrolled infection, other autoimmune disease, pregnancy or lactation barred patients from enrollment. For the diagnoses, clinical symptoms, serum thyroxine and TRAb, thyroid ultrasound and orbital computed tomography were used. The authors took PBMCs from 10 ml fresh peripheral blood.

The receptor was isolated from a man between 18 and 29 years old with Graves' hyperthyroidism. J is TRBJ1-2 and V is TRBV7-8, with D maybe TRBD1 (5 bases). What was sequenced was blood. The CDR3 nucleotides read TGTGCCAGCAGCCCTCGACCAGGGCAGGCTAACTATGGCTACACCTTC. Translated, it gives CASSPRPGQANYGYTF.